This is a list of T cell receptor beta chains from one sample in a study of a mutant IDH1 vaccine in newly diagnosed glioma. Their antigens remain unidentified. Using immunoSEQ multiplex PCR, the repertoire was profiled, and TCRdb retains in-frame clones only, with some absent. The sample includes tens of thousands of clones, about four fifths seen only once; the top ten take 6.2%. The input for sequencing was PBMCs, taken from a glioma patient whose treatment included an IDH1 peptide vaccine. The receptors derive from a man aged 35-49 years with glioma. The conserved cysteine and the conserved F or W are not part of the CDR3 here. A row's size may be missing; if present it is once, few, many or a size class.

cdr3_aa,clone_size,j_call,v_call
ASRSDRGNSYEQY,NA,TRBJ2-7,TRBV6-5
ASSIGPEVF,few,TRBJ1-1,TRBV19
ASSQGTRNEQF,once,TRBJ2-1,TRBV14
ASSQEIRDSYEKLF,NA,TRBJ1-4,TRBV14
ASSFRSGASSYEQY,NA,TRBJ2-7,TRBV27
ASSAAGGPYNEQF,NA,TRBJ2-1,TRBV2
ASSLDRADTGELF,NA,TRBJ2-2,TRBV5-1
AWRAGGLGEQF,NA,TRBJ2-1,TRBV30
ASSYWSGANVLT,NA,TRBJ2-6,TRBV6-5
ASSLGVGTYNEQF,NA,TRBJ2-1,TRBV11-3
ASSLSSEGPQETQY,NA,TRBJ2-5,TRBV5-1
ASSFGQRINQPQH,NA,TRBJ1-5,TRBV28
ASSPTAGGEKLF,NA,TRBJ1-4,TRBV6-5
ASSPPGQFYEQY,NA,TRBJ2-7,TRBV5-5
ASTGAQY,few,TRBJ2-5,TRBV5-8
ASSYSWEGYT,few,TRBJ1-2,TRBV6-5
ASSFSFTDTQY,once,TRBJ2-3,TRBV7-8
ASNDLTGLPDGYT,few,TRBJ1-2,TRBV14
ASSPRTDLNTEAF,few,TRBJ1-1,TRBV28
ASSPEKYSNQPQH,NA,TRBJ1-5,TRBV2
ASSPSRATNYGYT,NA,TRBJ1-2,TRBV18
ASLGPSSYNSPLH,medium-sized,TRBJ1-6,TRBV2
ASSASWAQY,NA,TRBJ2-5,TRBV2
ASSPRGEKLF,NA,TRBJ1-4,TRBV6-1
ASSMDRGSPEAF,NA,TRBJ1-1,TRBV19
ASSMSRGDQPQH,NA,TRBJ1-5,TRBV19
ASSLSTGLGYT,NA,TRBJ1-2,TRBV5-4
ASSWGQGLYNEQF,NA,TRBJ2-1,TRBV6-5
ASSLLAGDGDTQY,NA,TRBJ2-3,TRBV5-1
ASSYSGTINTGELF,NA,TRBJ2-2,TRBV6-5
AISGSSGANVLT,NA,TRBJ2-6,TRBV10-3
ASSQGEAGTDTQY,NA,TRBJ2-3,TRBV4-2
ASSGGLAGDSYEQY,NA,TRBJ2-7,TRBV5-1
ASSQERETQY,NA,TRBJ2-5,TRBV4-2
ASSQGGLAYNEQF,NA,TRBJ2-1,TRBV5-8
ASTRQGGRGYEQY,few,TRBJ2-7,TRBV19
ASIWTPNTIY,once,TRBJ1-3,TRBV6-4
ASSHSTRGETQY,NA,TRBJ2-5,TRBV7-9
ASSRQGVNTEAF,NA,TRBJ1-1,TRBV5-1
ASSWDRAFNEQF,NA,TRBJ2-1,TRBV19
AISDQTKQGYEQY,NA,TRBJ2-7,TRBV10-3
ASSLSPDRVRSTDTQY,medium-sized,TRBJ2-3,TRBV7-2
ASSALTEGGKF,NA,TRBJ2-1,TRBV7-9
ASSSGQAGTEAF,NA,TRBJ1-1,TRBV5-1